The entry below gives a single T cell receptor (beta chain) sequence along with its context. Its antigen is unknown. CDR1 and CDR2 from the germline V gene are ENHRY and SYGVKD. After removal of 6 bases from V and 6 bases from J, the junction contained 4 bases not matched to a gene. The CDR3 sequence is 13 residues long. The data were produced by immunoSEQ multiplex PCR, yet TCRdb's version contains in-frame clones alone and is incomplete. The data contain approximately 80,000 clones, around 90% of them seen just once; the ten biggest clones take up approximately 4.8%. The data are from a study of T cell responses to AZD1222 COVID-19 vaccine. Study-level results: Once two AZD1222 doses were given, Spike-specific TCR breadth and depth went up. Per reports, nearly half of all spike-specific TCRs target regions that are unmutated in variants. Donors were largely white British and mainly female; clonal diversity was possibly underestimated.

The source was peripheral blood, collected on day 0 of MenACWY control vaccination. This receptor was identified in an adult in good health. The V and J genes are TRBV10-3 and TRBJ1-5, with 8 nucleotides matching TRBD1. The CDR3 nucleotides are TGTGCCATCAGAGACAGGGGCGGTCAGCCCCAGCATTTT. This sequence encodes CAIRDRGGQPQHF.